These T cell receptor beta chains were read from a single sample in a study of T cell responses to AZD1222 COVID-19 vaccine. The repertoire was sequenced with immunoSEQ multiplex PCR; TCRdb's copy has only in-frame clones and lacks some. The table shows 90,000 to 150,000 clones, with around 90% occurring only once. The source material was peripheral blood, sampled 28 days after the second dose of the MenACWY control vaccine. These receptor sequences come from an adult who received the MenACWY meningococcal vaccine as a control. The CDR3 runs from the conserved cysteine through the conserved F or W. The D gene is left open where the match is weak. Only some rows state a clone size, as once, few, many or a class for expanded clones.

d_call j_call clone_size cdr3_length v_call cdr3_nt cdr3_aa
TRBD2 TRBJ2-1 NA 18 TRBV7-9 TGTGCCAGCAGCCACACTAGCGGGGACATCCGCTCCTACAATGAGCAGTTCTTC CASSHTSGDIRSYNEQFF
NA TRBJ2-7 NA 13 TRBV3-1/TRBV3-2 TGTGCCAGCAGCCAACTAGCGATTGGCGAGCAGTACTTC CASSQLAIGEQYF
NA TRBJ2-2 few 14 TRBV6-5 TGTGCCAGCAGTTACGGGAGGCACACCGGGGAGCTGTTTTTT CASSYGRHTGELFF
NA TRBJ2-1 once 21 TRBV7-3 TGTGCCAGCAGCTTCCTTCCCCCTTCACCGGGACTCCTTTTCTCCTACAATGAGCAGTTCTTC CASSFLPPSPGLLFSYNEQFF
NA TRBJ1-6 once 15 TRBV27 TGTGCCAGCAGTGCCCAGTTGTTTCGGGGTTCACCCCTCCACTTT CASSAQLFRGSPLHF
NA TRBJ1-2 NA 14 TRBV19 TGTGCCAGTAGTATAGTGGAGGGGAACTATGGCTACACCTTC CASSIVEGNYGYTF
NA TRBJ1-2 NA 11 TRBV6-6 TGTGCCAGCAGTACACATTATGGCTACACCTTC CASSTHYGYTF
TRBD2 TRBJ2-5 once 16 TRBV24-1 TGTGCCACCACAAATCGAGCGGGAGATCGGGGAGAGACCCAGTACTTC CATTNRAGDRGETQYF
NA TRBJ2-1 NA 13 TRBV2 TGTGCCAGCAGGCGGACGGGTAACAATGAGCAGTTCTTC CASRRTGNNEQFF
TRBD2 TRBJ2-5 NA 15 TRBV4-1 TGCGCCAGCAGCCCCGGGACTAGGGGCCAAGAGACCCAGTACTTC CASSPGTRGQETQYF
NA TRBJ2-2 NA 12 TRBV18 TGTGCCAGCTCACCCCTGGGCGGGGAGCTGTTTTTT CASSPLGGELFF
TRBD2 TRBJ2-3 NA 13 TRBV7-9 TGTGCCAGCAGCATTAGCGGGACAGATACGCAGTATTTT CASSISGTDTQYF
NA TRBJ1-1 few 14 TRBV6-2/TRBV6-3 TGTGCCAGCAGTTACTCCGCCTCGGCCACTGAAGCTTTCTTT CASSYSASATEAFF
NA TRBJ2-3 NA 13 TRBV24-1 TGTGCCACCAGTGATTGGCGCACAGATACGCAGTATTTT CATSDWRTDTQYF
NA TRBJ2-5 NA 10 TRBV5-3 TGTGCCAGAAGGAAAGAGACCCAGTACTTC CARRKETQYF
TRBD1 TRBJ2-2 NA 15 TRBV11-3 TGTGCCAGCAGCTTAGCAGGGGGCATCACCGGGGAGCTGTTTTTT CASSLAGGITGELFF
NA TRBJ1-4 NA 14 TRBV6-4 TGTGCCAGCAGTGATTGGAGGGTCCATGAAAAACTGTTTTTT CASSDWRVHEKLFF
NA TRBJ2-2 NA 14 TRBV3-1/TRBV3-2 TGTGCCAGCAGCCGGGACACCCTCACCGGGGAGCTGTTTTTT CASSRDTLTGELFF
TRBD1 TRBJ1-2 NA 15 TRBV6-6 TGTGCCAGCAGTTACTCGAGGGGGCCTAACTATGGCTACACCTTC CASSYSRGPNYGYTF
NA TRBJ2-2 NA 12 TRBV5-1 TGCGCCAGCAGCTTTAGTTCCGGGGAGCTGTTTTTT CASSFSSGELFF
NA TRBJ2-1 NA 12 TRBV4-2 TGTGCCAGCAGCCAAAGTTACAATGAGCAGTTCTTC CASSQSYNEQFF
NA TRBJ2-2 NA 16 TRBV7-6 TGTGCCAGCAGCTTAGCGGGGGCCTTGAACACCGGGGAGCTGTTTTTT CASSLAGALNTGELFF
NA TRBJ2-2 NA 16 TRBV29-1 TGCAGCGTTGAAGTAAGAGGAATCAGGGGAACCGGGGAGCTGTTTTTT CSVEVRGIRGTGELFF
NA TRBJ1-5 NA 15 TRBV28 TGTGCCACAGCTAAGTCAGGAATGTGGAATCAGCCCCAGCATTTT CATAKSGMWNQPQHF
TRBD2 TRBJ2-1 NA 16 TRBV7-3 TGTGCCAGCAGCTTGGTCTCTAGCGGGACCTACAATGAGCAGTTCTTC CASSLVSSGTYNEQFF
NA TRBJ2-1 NA 16 TRBV6-2/TRBV6-3 TGTGCCAGCAGTTACTCGAATCCAGCAGGAAGGTATGAGCAGTTCTTC CASSYSNPAGRYEQFF
NA TRBJ1-3 NA 15 TRBV27 TGTGCCAGCAGTGCGGTCTGGGGTCCTGGAAACACCATATATTTT CASSAVWGPGNTIYF
TRBD1 TRBJ2-2 NA 13 TRBV7-6 TGTGCCAGCAGCTTTACAGGGGCCGGGGAGCTGTTTTTT CASSFTGAGELFF
NA TRBJ1-2 NA 16 TRBV27 TGTGCCAGCAGTCCCCGGGAAGGGCGTACTAACTATGGCTACACCTTC CASSPREGRTNYGYTF
NA TRBJ1-5 NA 15 TRBV28 TGTGCCAGCCTAGGGGGTCTCCTTTGGAATCAGCCCCAGCATTTT CASLGGLLWNQPQHF
NA TRBJ2-7 NA 14 TRBV6-5 TGTGCCAGCACCCCCGGGGCTGCTACGTACGAGCAGTACTTC CASTPGAATYEQYF
NA TRBJ1-6 NA 16 TRBV2 TGTGCCAGCAGTGGCAGTGGGGGTCTAAATAATTCACCCCTCCACTTT CASSGSGGLNNSPLHF
NA TRBJ2-1 NA 12 TRBV6-5 TGTGCCAGCAGTTACTCGATACGAGTCAGGTTCTTC CASSYSIRVRFF
TRBD1 TRBJ2-7 NA 21 TRBV27 TGTGCCAGCAGTTTTCGGTTATCGGACAGGGGCACCTCCATGGGCACCTACGAGCAGTACTTC CASSFRLSDRGTSMGTYEQYF
TRBD1 TRBJ2-7 NA 16 TRBV6-5 TGTGCCAGCAGTTACTATCCGGGACAGGGTAGTGGGGAGCAGTACTTC CASSYYPGQGSGEQYF
NA TRBJ1-5 NA 14 TRBV4-3 TGCGCCAGCAGCCAAGACCCAGCCTATCAGCCCCAGCATTTT CASSQDPAYQPQHF
NA TRBJ1-4 NA 12 TRBV18 TGTGCCAGCTCACCAGGGGCTGAAAAACTGTTTTTT CASSPGAEKLFF
NA TRBJ2-7 once 14 TRBV28 TGTGCCAGCAGCCGCCCCGGAGTCAACTACGAGCAGTACTTC CASSRPGVNYEQYF
NA TRBJ2-5 NA 16 TRBV28 TGTGCCAGCAGTCCACCGAGTACGGTTTTCCAAGAGACCCAGTACTTC CASSPPSTVFQETQYF
NA TRBJ2-3 once 13 TRBV11-3 TGTGCCAGCAGCCTACAGGGTCTAGATACGCAGTATTTT CASSLQGLDTQYF
NA TRBJ1-1 once 15 TRBV11-3 TGTGCCAGCAGCAGAGGGAATATGAAGTCTGATGAAGCTTTCTTT CASSRGNMKSDEAFF